These 9 T cell receptor beta chains originate from one sample sequenced in a study of CXCR3-negative and CXCR3-positive naive CD8 T cells. It was by 5' RACE with UMI labels that the TRB cDNA libraries were prepared. TCRdb re-called the 5' RACE reads and gives one entry per CDR3 protein, without DNA. Listed are around 92,000 distinct CDR3 sequences; around 1.7% falls within the top ten. Sequenced input: naive CXCR3- CD8+ T cells from blood. Subset given: CD45RO-CCR7+CD27+CD95- naive CD8+ T cells lacking CXCR3 (TNR3-). These receptor sequences come from a human donor in good health. Some clones in this sample may be carry-over from other donors' samples.

The CDR3 region is CASSVGGGTGELFF. The chain is built from TRBV9 and TRBJ2-2. There are 14 residues in the CDR3. Germline assignment: CDR1 SGDLS and CDR2 YYNGEE. The whole variable domain, remainder taken from reference TRBV9 and TRBJ2-2, is DSGVTQTPKHLITATGQRVTLRCSPRSGDLSVYWYQQSLDQGLQFLIQYYNGEERAKGNILERFSAQQFPDLHSELNLSSLELGDSALYFCASSVGGGTGELFFGEGSRLTVL.

The V gene is TRBV10-2, the J gene TRBJ2-3; there is no DNA to check the TCRdb D call of TRBD2. Germline CDR1 and CDR2: WSHSY and SAAADI. The CDR3 is 11 residues long. CDR3 sequence reads: CASSSGDTQYF.

CDR3 protein: CATSDRNNEQFF. The chain is built from TRBV28 and TRBJ2-1; TCRdb's D call, TRBD1, is unchecked because there is no DNA. The CDR3 runs 12 residues. Germline CDR1 reads MDHEN; CDR2 reads SYDVKM.

The V call is TRBV28, the J call TRBJ1-1. Germline V CDR1 and CDR2: MDHEN, SYDVKM. This CDR3 is 13 amino acids long. The CDR3 is CASTMKGGTEAFF.

The chain uses TRBV10-3 and TRBJ2-1; TCRdb designates TRBD1, a call that cannot be tested without DNA. Germline V gene lookup returns CDR1 ENHRY and CDR2 SYGVKD. The CDR3 is 17 residues long. The CDR3 reads CAISEPQGPLTSSEQFF.

This sequence joins TRBV20-1 and TRBJ1-1; without DNA, the TCRdb call of TRBD1 cannot be checked. Germline CDR1 is DFQATT and CDR2 is SNEGSKA (reference sequence). The CDR3 totals 14 residues. The CDR3 loop is CSARGTLLDTEAFF.

The chain carries TRBV27 and TRBJ1-4. Germline V gene sequence: CDR1 MNHEY, CDR2 SMNVEV (reference sequence). The CDR3 loop spans 15 amino acids. CDR3 amino acids: CASSYRVSTNEKLFF.

The J gene is TRBJ1-1, the V gene TRBV12-3 or TRBV12-4. This CDR3 comprises 14 residues. The CDR3 sequence: CASSFSRVNTEAFF.

The genes are TRBV9 and TRBJ2-2. There are 13 residues in the CDR3. Germline V gene lookup returns CDR1 SGDLS and CDR2 YYNGEE. The CDR3: CASKPGNTGELFF.